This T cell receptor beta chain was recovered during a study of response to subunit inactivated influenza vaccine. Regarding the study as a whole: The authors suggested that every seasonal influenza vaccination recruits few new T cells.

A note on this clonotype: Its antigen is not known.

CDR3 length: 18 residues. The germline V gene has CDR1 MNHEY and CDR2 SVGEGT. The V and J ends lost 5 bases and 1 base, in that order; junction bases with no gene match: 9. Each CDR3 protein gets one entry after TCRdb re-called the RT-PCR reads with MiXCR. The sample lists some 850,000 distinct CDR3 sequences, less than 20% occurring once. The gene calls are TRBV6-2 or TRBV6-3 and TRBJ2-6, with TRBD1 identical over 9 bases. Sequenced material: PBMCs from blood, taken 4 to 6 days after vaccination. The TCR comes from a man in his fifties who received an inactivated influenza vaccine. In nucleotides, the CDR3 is TGTGCCAGCAGTAGAACAGGGGGCCTCATTTCTGGGGCCAACGTCCTGACTTTC. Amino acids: CASSRTGGLISGANVLTF.